Each of the 17 T cell receptor beta chains below was sequenced from the same sample in a study of control samples from healthy donors and cancer patients. The repertoire was sequenced with immunoSEQ multiplex PCR; TCRdb's copy has only in-frame clones and lacks some. This table holds 160,000 or so clones, nearly 96% found once. Sequenced sample: blood. Receptor source: a woman under 40 in good health.

The rearrangement links TRBV28 to TRBJ1-5; D unclear. V dropped 6 bases and J dropped 3 bases, with 9 bases sitting between them. The germline V gene encodes CDR1 MDHEN and CDR2 SYDVKM. The CDR3 has 13 residues. This chain's CDR3 is CASRTQSNQPQHF. The CDR3 bases are TGTGCCAGCAGGACACAATCCAATCAGCCCCAGCATTTT.

The chain carries TRBV6-4 and TRBJ2-7; no definite D call. Trimming stripped 0 bases from V and 5 bases from J, with 11 bases between. This CDR3 spans 14 amino acids. Germline lookup yields CDR1 MRHNA and CDR2 SNTAGT. The CDR3 sequence is CASSDSLIMDEQYF. Written as DNA, the CDR3 is TGTGCCAGCAGTGACTCCCTTATAATGGACGAGCAGTACTTC.

The J gene is TRBJ2-5, the V gene TRBV6-5; D is possibly TRBD1 (5 bases). Germline CDR1 MNHEY, CDR2 SVGAGI. The CDR3 extends over 15 amino acids. V gave up 5 bases and J gave up 1 base, with 14 bases separating them. CDR3 residues: CASSPARGPQETQYF. The DNA of the CDR3 is TGTGCCAGCAGTCCAGCAAGGGGCCCCCAAGAGACCCAGTACTTC.

J is TRBJ2-1 and V is TRBV29-1; 7 bases align to TRBD1. The CDR3 extends over 13 amino acids. Germline CDR1 and CDR2: SQVTM and ANQGSEA. Unmatched junction bases numbered 8, after V lost 8 bases and J lost 4 bases. This CDR3 reads CSTKDRPYNEQFF. The CDR3, as DNA: TGCAGCACCAAGGACAGGCCTTACAATGAGCAGTTCTTC.

The CDR3 sequence: CASSPLGVSGQYF. The CDR3, as DNA: TGTGCCAGCAGCCCTCTCGGGGTTTCAGGGCAGTACTTC. The rearrangement joins TRBV5-6 to TRBJ2-7; tentatively, D is TRBD2 (5 bases). The CDR3 is 13 amino acids. V gave up 4 bases and J gave up 9 bases, with 17 bases separating them. Germline assignment: CDR1 SGHDT and CDR2 YYEEEE.

The genes are TRBV6-5 and TRBJ1-1; D gene ambiguous. The CDR3 contains 10 residues. V lost 5 bases and J lost 8, with 6 bases in between. CDR1 is MNHEY and CDR2 is SVGAGI in the germline V gene. This CDR3 is CASSHLEAFF. CDR3 bases: TGTGCCAGCAGTCACCTGGAAGCTTTCTTT.

The chain has TRBV7-8 and TRBJ2-1, with D possibly TRBD1 on 6 matching bases. V shed 5 bases and J shed 9 bases, with 14 bases lying between them. The length of the CDR3 is 13 residues. Germline loops: CDR1 SGHVS, CDR2 FQNEAQ. For the CDR3, the DNA is TGTGCCAGCAGCCTCAGTGGGGGCGGTGAGCAGTTCTTC. Protein product: CASSLSGGGEQFF.

The chain recombines TRBV11-2 with TRBJ2-1; 7 bases are a match to TRBD1. Germline trimming cut 4 bases from V and 4 bases from J; bases unmatched to any gene: 7. Germline CDR1 and CDR2: SGHAT and FQNNGV. This CDR3 spans 15 amino acids. This CDR3 is CASSSLTGKYNEQFF. CDR3 in DNA: TGTGCCAGCAGCTCCTTGACAGGGAAGTACAATGAGCAGTTCTTC. Looking up the rest from reference TRBV11-2 and TRBJ2-1 gives the full variable domain: EAGVAQSPRYKIIEKRQSVAFWCNPISGHATLYWYQQILGQGPKLLIQFQNNGVVDDSQLPKDRFSAERLKGVDSTLKIQPAKLEDSAVYLCASSSLTGKYNEQFFGPGTRLTVL.

The J gene is TRBJ2-3, the V gene TRBV14; 9 bases match TRBD2. The V gene's germline CDR1 is SGHDN and CDR2 FVKESK. Trimming removed 4 bases from V and 1 base from J; junction bases left unmatched: 3. The CDR3 contains 15 residues. The CDR3 here is CASSLRLAGTDTQYF. DNA for the CDR3: TGTGCCAGCAGCCTCCGACTAGCGGGCACAGATACGCAGTATTTT.

The V call is TRBV3-1 (or the pseudogene TRBV3-2), the J call TRBJ1-5; D gene uncertain. CDR1 and CDR2 (germline): LGHDT, YNNKEL (reference sequence). The CDR3 extends over 14 amino acids. V was pared by 5 bases and J by 0 bases, with 8 bases between. The CDR3 here is CASSGGNSNQPQHF. The CDR3 DNA reads TGTGCCAGCAGCGGCGGGAATAGCAATCAGCCCCAGCATTTT.

V and J are TRBV6-5 and TRBJ1-2; weak D call: TRBD1 (5 bases). Trimming left V 0 bases short and J 4 bases short, with 9 bases between. From germline, CDR1 is MNHEY and CDR2 SVGAGI. CDR3 length equals 14 residues. The CDR3 region has the DNA TGTGCCAGCAGTTACTCGAGTCAGGGCTATGGCTACACCTTC. It yields the protein CASSYSSQGYGYTF.

The V and J genes are TRBV2 and TRBJ2-5; maybe TRBD2 (5 bases). The V end lost 1 base, the J end lost 4 bases, and 13 bases lay between the germline ends. Germline V gene lookup returns CDR1 SNHLY and CDR2 FYNNEI. The length of the CDR3 is 15 residues. The CDR3 spells CASSEETRIGETQYF. The CDR3 DNA reads as TGTGCCAGCAGTGAAGAAACTAGGATCGGAGAGACCCAGTACTTC.

This rearrangement joins TRBV10-1 to TRBJ2-3, with 7 bases lining up with TRBD1. The ends lost 6 bases at V and 0 bases at J; junction bases unmatched: 3. The CDR3 loop spans 14 amino acids. Germline lookup yields CDR1 WNHNN and CDR2 SYGVQD (reference sequence). CDR3 coding DNA: TGCGCCAGCAGCTTGACAGGGAGCACAGATACGCAGTATTTT. Its protein is CASSLTGSTDTQYF.

The genes are TRBV18 and TRBJ1-2; 9 bases are shared with TRBD1. Germline lookup yields CDR1 KGHSH and CDR2 LQKENI. V shed 3 bases, J shed 3 bases, and the junction held 5 bases outside the gene matches. The CDR3 has 15 amino acids. The CDR3 coding sequence is TGTGCCAGCTCACCCGGGACAGGGATTTACTATGGCTACACCTTC. Amino acids: CASSPGTGIYYGYTF.

This rearrangement joins TRBV3-1 (or the pseudogene TRBV3-2) to TRBJ2-7; 7 nucleotides match TRBD2. There are 15 residues in the CDR3. The V gene's germline CDR1 is LGHDT and CDR2 YNNKEL (reference sequence). V shed 1 base and J 3 bases; nucleotides not matched to a gene: 6. The CDR3 spells CASSQGRASGYEQYF. CDR3 nucleotide sequence: TGTGCCAGCAGCCAAGGACGGGCTAGCGGCTACGAGCAGTACTTC.

This chain uses TRBV5-4 with TRBJ2-1, with D unresolved. V dropped 4 bases and J dropped 6 bases, with 8 bases sitting between them. Germline-derived CDR1 and CDR2 are SGHNT and YYREEE (reference sequence). This CDR3 is built from 12 residues. This CDR3 reads CASSPSVNEQFF. The CDR3 DNA is TGTGCCAGCAGCCCATCAGTCAATGAGCAGTTCTTC.

The gene calls are TRBV10-1 and TRBJ1-2; unclear D gene. Trimming took off 2 bases at V and 8 bases at J, with 12 bases between the two ends. CDR3 length equals 13 residues. Germline V lookup: CDR1 WNHNN, CDR2 SYGVQD (reference sequence). The CDR3 sequence: CASSEGRSYGYTF. For the CDR3, the DNA is TGCGCCAGCAGTGAGGGAAGGTCCTACGGCTACACCTTC.